This is a list of T cell receptor beta chains from one sample in a study of identical twins. MiXCR, applied by TCRdb to the 5' RACE reads, yields one record per CDR3 protein. The table records roughly 750,000 distinct CDR3 sequences, 21% of them present only once. The same sample was also used in a study of T cells expressing NK-cell markers.

Source material: PBMCs. These receptors all stem from a young woman in good health. CDR3s include the opening cysteine and the closing phenylalanine or tryptophan. A D gene is named only where the DNA matches it firmly. The size of a clone is reported for some rows only, either as once, few or many, or as a class for expanded clones.

NA	NA	TRBV7-2	TRBJ2-2	CASSLEVGTGELFF	TGTGCCAGCAGCTTAGAGGTCGGAACCGGGGAGCTGTTTTTT
few	TRBD2	TRBV7-8	TRBJ2-1	CASHRLAVHEQFF	TGTGCCAGCCACCGGCTAGCGGTACATGAGCAGTTCTTC
many	NA	TRBV12-3/TRBV12-4	TRBJ1-2	CASSLPPGEGYTF	TGTGCCAGCAGTTTACCCCCCGGAGAGGGCTACACCTTC
few	TRBD2	TRBV12-3/TRBV12-4	TRBJ2-3	CASSIHNAGGSHTQYF	TGTGCCAGCAGTATACATAATGCGGGAGGGTCTCATACGCAGTATTTT
NA	NA	TRBV7-3	TRBJ2-3	CASSPQGVNTQYF	TGTGCCAGCAGCCCACAGGGTGTTAATACGCAGTATTTT
few	NA	TRBV12-3/TRBV12-4	TRBJ2-7	CASSLYGRGPTPYEQYF	TGTGCCAGCAGTTTGTACGGCAGGGGCCCTACTCCCTACGAGCAGTACTTC
NA	NA	TRBV7-9	TRBJ1-6	CASSRNNSPLHF	TGTGCCAGCAGTAGAAATAATTCACCCCTCCACTTT
few	NA	TRBV9	TRBJ2-1	CASSVAYVSLNNEQFF	TGTGCCAGCAGCGTAGCTTATGTGTCCCTGAACAATGAGCAGTTCTTC
NA	TRBD1	TRBV27	TRBJ2-7	CASRLQGAGEQYF	TGTGCCAGCAGGTTACAGGGGGCCGGCGAGCAGTACTTC
NA	NA	TRBV6-2/TRBV6-3	TRBJ1-2	CASSYSGLYYGYTF	TGTGCCAGCAGTTACTCAGGACTATACTATGGCTACACCTTC
few	TRBD2	TRBV10-3	TRBJ2-2	CATQRGQNTGELFF	TGTGCCACCCAGCGGGGCCAGAACACCGGGGAGCTGTTTTTT